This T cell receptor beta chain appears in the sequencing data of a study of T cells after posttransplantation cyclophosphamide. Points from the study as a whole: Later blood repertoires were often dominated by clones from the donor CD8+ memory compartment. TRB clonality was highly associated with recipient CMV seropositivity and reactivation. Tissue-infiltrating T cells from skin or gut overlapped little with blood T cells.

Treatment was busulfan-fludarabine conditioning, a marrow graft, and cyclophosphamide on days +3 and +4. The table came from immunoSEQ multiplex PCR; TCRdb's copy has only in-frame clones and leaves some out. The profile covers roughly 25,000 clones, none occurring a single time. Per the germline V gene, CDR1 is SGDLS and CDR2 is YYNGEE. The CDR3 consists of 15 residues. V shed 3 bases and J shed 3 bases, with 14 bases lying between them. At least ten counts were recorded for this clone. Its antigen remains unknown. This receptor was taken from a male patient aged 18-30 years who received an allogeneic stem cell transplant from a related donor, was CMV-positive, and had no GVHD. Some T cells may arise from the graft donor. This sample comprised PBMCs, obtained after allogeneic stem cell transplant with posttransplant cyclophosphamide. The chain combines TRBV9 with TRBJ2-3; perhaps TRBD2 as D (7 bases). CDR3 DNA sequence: TGTGCCAGCAGCGAGGGGGGGGGCCCGACAGATACGCAGTATTTT. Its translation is CASSEGGGPTDTQYF.